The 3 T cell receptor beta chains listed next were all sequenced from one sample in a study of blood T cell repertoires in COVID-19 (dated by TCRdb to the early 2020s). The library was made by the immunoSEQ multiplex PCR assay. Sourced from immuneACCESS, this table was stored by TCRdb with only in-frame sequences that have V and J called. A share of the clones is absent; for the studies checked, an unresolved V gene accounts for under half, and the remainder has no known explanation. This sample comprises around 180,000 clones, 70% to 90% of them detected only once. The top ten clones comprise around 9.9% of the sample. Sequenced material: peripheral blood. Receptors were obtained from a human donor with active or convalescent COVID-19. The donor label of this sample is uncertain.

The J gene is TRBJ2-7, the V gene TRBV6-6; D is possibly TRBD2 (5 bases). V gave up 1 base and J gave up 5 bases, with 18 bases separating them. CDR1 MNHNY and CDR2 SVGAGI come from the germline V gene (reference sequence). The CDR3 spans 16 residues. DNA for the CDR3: TGTGCCAGCAGTTACTATGAAGGCGGGTGGCGTGACGAGCAGTACTTC. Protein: CASSYYEGGWRDEQYF.

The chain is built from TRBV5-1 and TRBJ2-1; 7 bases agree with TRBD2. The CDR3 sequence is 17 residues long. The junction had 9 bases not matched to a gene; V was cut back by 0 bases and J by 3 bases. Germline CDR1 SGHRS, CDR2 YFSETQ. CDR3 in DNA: TGCGCCAGCAGCTTGGCCGGGGCGGGGACTATCTACAATGAGCAGTTCTTC. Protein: CASSLAGAGTIYNEQFF. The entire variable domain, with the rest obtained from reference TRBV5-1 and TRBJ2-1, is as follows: KAGVTQTPRYLIKTRGQQVTLSCSPISGHRSVSWYQQTPGQGLQFLFEYFSETQRNKGNFPGRFSGRQFSNSRSEMNVSTLELGDSALYLCASSLAGAGTIYNEQFFGPGTRLTVL.

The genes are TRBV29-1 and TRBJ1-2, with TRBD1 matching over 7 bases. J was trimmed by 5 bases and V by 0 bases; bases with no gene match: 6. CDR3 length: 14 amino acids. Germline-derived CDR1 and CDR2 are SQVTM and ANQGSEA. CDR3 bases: TGCAGCGTTGAAGAACGGACAGGAGGGTATGGCTACACCTTC. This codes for CSVEERTGGYGYTF. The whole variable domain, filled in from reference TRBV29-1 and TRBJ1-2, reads SAVISQKPSRDICQRGTSLTIQCQVDSQVTMMFWYRQQPGQSLTLIATANQGSEATYESGFVIDKFPISRPNLTFSTLTVSNMSPEDSSIYLCSVEERTGGYGYTFGSGTRLTVV.